Sequencing of this T cell receptor beta chain was carried out in a study of T cell responses to AZD1222 COVID-19 vaccine (dated by TCRdb to the early 2020s). Describing the broader study: AZD1222 recipients whose second dose came at about 4 weeks and those whose second dose came at about 12 weeks were combined into one group, since spike-specific TCR depth and breadth did not differ between the two schedules. A total of 230 to 250 trial participants underwent TCR sequencing, of whom some 210 received two doses of AZD1222 and roughly 25 received two doses of the MenACWY control vaccine. Enrollment into the trials was organized by age into subgroups of 18-55, 56-69 and 70-plus years, and those subgroups contained roughly 160, 29 and 62 TCR-sequenced participants, respectively.

The CDR3 regions of human TCRbeta chains were analyzed by immunosequencing. The authors' pipeline ran thus. Repertoire TCRs were checked for matches against a reference library of SARS-CoV-2-specific TCRs that had been generated using the MIRA antigen-specificity platform. Breadth was defined as the fraction of unique TCRs that were SARS-CoV-2-associated. Depth was defined as the fraction of total T cells that were SARS-CoV-2-associated. Using the MIRA data, every spike-specific TCR was mapped to the spike region that the TCR reacted to and assigned to either a CD4 or a CD8 class. Log10-transformed breadth and depth values were compared by one-way ANOVA with Sidak's multiple comparisons tests. What TCRdb holds here is the immuneACCESS table cut down to in-frame rearrangements. Part of the clones is not present; checked against another copy, under half of the missing clones reflect an unresolved V gene, and the others are unexplained. The V and J calls and clone size come from that table; D and trimming were worked out from the DNA. This sample gives roughly 160,000 clones in total; over 75% of them show up just once. About 1.6% of the sample rests with the top ten.

The paper as a whole reports these results and caveats: CD4 TCRs associated with the vaccine covered the entire spike protein, and the dominant responses were in regions 160-218 and 743-854. Conclusions about previously exposed vaccinees are limited, since just six AZD1222 recipients were seropositive for SARS-CoV-2 at baseline. Participants were mostly white British and included more females than males, and it was suggested by the authors that clonal diversity may have been underestimated. After two AZD1222 doses, both the breadth and the depth of spike-specific TCRs were significantly higher than at day 0 and than in MenACWY recipients. No day 14 peak-response samples were available, so repertoires were characterized only after the peak T cell response. The 56-69-year group was small, and its depth increase did not reach significance, likely because of low power. Nearly half of unique spike-specific TCRs reportedly recognized epitopes outside regions mutated in the B.1.351 and B.1.1.7 variants.

Read against the paper, the sample's time point label means: baseline before first vaccination. Vaccinee samples came from UK trials COV001 and COV002, including a single-blind randomized controlled phase 2/3 trial of AZD1222 (ChAdOx1 nCoV-19) in healthy adults. For TCRbeta chain sequencing, PBMC samples from trial participants were taken at day 0 and at day 28 after the second dose. Sequences SEHNR (CDR1) and FQNEAQ (CDR2) are obtained from the germline V gene (reference sequence). V is pared back by 5 bases and J by 6 bases, with 17 bases lying between the germline termini. The CDR3 numbers 15 residues from cysteine through phenylalanine. Kept here is only the CDR3 DNA, which spans 45 bases and is read in frame from base 1. Regarding this clone: Its antigen is not yet known. The sample holds no much larger clone one base away, and base qualities are not on file.

The source was peripheral blood, collected on day 0 of AZD1222 vaccination. The origin of this receptor is an adult in good health. This chain joins TRBV7-9 to TRBJ2-1; the D segment could be TRBD1, given 7 matching bases. CDR3 reads: CASSLTGTGSNEQFF. The base sequence is TGTGCCAGCAGCCTGACAGGGACTGGAAGCAATGAGCAGTTCTTC. Extended through the reference TRBV7-9 and TRBJ2-1 proteins, this CDR3 yields the full variable domain: DTGVSQNPRHKITKRGQNVTFRCDPISEHNRLYWYRQTLGQGPEFLTYFQNEAQLEKSRLLSDRFSAERPKGSFSTLEIQRTEQGDSAMYLCASSLTGTGSNEQFFGPGTRLTVL.